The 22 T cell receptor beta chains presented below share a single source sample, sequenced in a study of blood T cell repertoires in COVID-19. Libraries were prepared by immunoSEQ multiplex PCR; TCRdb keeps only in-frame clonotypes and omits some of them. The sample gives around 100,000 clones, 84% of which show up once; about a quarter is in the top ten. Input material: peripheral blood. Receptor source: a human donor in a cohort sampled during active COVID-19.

In DNA form, the CDR3 reads TGTGCCAGCAGCTCATACCTAACTAGCGGGGGGCTCAACACCGGGGAGCTGTTTTTT. This encodes CASSSYLTSGGLNTGELFF. The chain joins TRBV7-9 to TRBJ2-2, with TRBD2 matching 12 bases. Trimming took 4 bases from V and 2 from J; bases not matched to a gene: 11. From germline, CDR1 is SEHNR and CDR2 FQNEAQ (reference sequence). This CDR3 spans 19 amino acids. Full variable domain (remainder filled in from reference TRBV7-9 and TRBJ2-2): DTGVSQNPRHKITKRGQNVTFRCDPISEHNRLYWYRQTLGQGPEFLTYFQNEAQLEKSRLLSDRFSAERPKGSFSTLEIQRTEQGDSAMYLCASSSYLTSGGLNTGELFFGEGSRLTVL.

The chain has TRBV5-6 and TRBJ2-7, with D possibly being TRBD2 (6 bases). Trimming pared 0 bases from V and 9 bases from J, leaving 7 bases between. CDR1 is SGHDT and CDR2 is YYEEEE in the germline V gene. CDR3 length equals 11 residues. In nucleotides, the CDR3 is TGTGCCAGCAGCTTGGGGGGAGGGCAGTACTTC. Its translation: CASSLGGGQYF. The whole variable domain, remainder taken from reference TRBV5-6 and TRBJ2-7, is DAGVTQSPTHLIKTRGQQVTLRCSPKSGHDTVSWYQQALGQGPQFIFQYYEEEERQRGNFPDRFSGHQFPNYSSELNVNALLLGDSALYLCASSLGGGQYFGPGTRLTVT.

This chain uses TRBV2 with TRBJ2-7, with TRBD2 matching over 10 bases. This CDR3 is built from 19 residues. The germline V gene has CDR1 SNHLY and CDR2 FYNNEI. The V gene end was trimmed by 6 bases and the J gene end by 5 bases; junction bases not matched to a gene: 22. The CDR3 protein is CASRSVTGGRASGRNEQYF. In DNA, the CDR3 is TGTGCCAGCAGATCCGTTACAGGGGGGAGGGCTAGCGGGAGAAACGAGCAGTACTTC.

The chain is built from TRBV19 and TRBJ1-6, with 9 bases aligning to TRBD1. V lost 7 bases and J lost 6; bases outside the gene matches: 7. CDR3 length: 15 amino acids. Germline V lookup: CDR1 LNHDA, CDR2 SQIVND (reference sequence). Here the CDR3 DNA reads TGTGCCAGTAATACCGGGACAGGGATTAATTCACCCCTCCACTTT. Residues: CASNTGTGINSPLHF. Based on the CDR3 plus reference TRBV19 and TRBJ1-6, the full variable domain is DGGITQSPKYLFRKEGQNVTLSCEQNLNHDAMYWYRQDPGQGLRLIYYSQIVNDFQKGDIAEGYSVSREKKESFPLTVTSAQKNPTAFYLCASNTGTGINSPLHFGNGTRLTVT.

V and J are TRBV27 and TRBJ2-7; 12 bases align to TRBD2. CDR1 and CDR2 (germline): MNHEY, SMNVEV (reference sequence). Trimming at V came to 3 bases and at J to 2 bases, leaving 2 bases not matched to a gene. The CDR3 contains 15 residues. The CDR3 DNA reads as TGTGCCAGCAGTTTGACTAGCGGGGGCCCCTACGAGCAGTACTTC. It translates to CASSLTSGGPYEQYF.

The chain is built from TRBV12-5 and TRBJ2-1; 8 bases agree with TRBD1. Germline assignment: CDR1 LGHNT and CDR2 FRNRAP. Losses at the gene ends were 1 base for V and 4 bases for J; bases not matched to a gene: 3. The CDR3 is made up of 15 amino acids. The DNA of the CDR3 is TGTGCTAGTGGTTTGGGGACAGGGAGTTACAATGAGCAGTTCTTC. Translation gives CASGLGTGSYNEQFF.

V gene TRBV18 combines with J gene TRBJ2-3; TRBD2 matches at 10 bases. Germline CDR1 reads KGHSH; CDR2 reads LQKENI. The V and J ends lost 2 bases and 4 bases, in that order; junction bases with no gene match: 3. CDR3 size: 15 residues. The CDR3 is CASSPSLAGSDTQYF. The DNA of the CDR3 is TGTGCCAGCTCACCATCACTAGCGGGGTCAGATACGCAGTATTTT.

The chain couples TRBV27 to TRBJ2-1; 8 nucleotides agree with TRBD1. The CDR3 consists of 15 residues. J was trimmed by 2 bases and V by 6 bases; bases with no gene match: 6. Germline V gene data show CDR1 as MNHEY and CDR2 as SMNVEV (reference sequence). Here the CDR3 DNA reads TGTGCCAGCAGATCCCGGGACAGGCCCTACAATGAGCAGTTCTTC. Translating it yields CASRSRDRPYNEQFF.

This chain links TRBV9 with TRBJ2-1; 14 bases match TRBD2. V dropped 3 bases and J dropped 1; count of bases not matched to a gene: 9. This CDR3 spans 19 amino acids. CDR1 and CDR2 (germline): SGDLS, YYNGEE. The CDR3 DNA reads TGTGCCAGCAGCGCTCGCGGGACTAGCGGGAGTTCTTCCTACAATGAGCAGTTCTTC. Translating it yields CASSARGTSGSSSYNEQFF.

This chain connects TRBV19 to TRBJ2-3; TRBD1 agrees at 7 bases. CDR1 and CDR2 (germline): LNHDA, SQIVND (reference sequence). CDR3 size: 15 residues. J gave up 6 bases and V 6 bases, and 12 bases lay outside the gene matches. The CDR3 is CASSSTGTVGDTQYF. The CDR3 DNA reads TGTGCCAGTAGCTCGACAGGGACGGTGGGGGATACGCAGTATTTT.

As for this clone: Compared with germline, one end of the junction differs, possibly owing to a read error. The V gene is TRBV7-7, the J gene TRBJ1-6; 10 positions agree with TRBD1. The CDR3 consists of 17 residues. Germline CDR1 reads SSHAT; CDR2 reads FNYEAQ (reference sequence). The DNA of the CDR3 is TGTGCTAGCAGCTTCGGACAGGGGGTTGGGGGTGAGTCACCCCTCCACTTT. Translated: CASSFGQGVGGESPLHF.

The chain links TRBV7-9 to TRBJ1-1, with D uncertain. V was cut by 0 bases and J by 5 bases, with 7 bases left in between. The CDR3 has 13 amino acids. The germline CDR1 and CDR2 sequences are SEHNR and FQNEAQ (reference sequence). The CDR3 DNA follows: TGTGCCAGCAGCTTAGCCCAACAGACTGAAGCTTTCTTT. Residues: CASSLAQQTEAFF. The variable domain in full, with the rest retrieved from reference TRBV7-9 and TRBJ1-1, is DTGVSQNPRHKITKRGQNVTFRCDPISEHNRLYWYRQTLGQGPEFLTYFQNEAQLEKSRLLSDRFSAERPKGSFSTLEIQRTEQGDSAMYLCASSLAQQTEAFFGQGTRLTVV.

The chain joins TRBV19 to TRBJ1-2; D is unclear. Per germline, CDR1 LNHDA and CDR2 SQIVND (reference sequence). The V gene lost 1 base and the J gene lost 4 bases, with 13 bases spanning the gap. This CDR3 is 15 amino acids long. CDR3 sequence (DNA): TGTGCCAGTAGTATAGGAAACCGATTGAGCTATGGCTACACCTTC. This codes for CASSIGNRLSYGYTF.

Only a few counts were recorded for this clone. Here the CDR3 reads CASSVGQGYGYTF. The CDR3 DNA reads TGTGCCAGTAGTGTGGGACAGGGCTATGGCTACACCTTC. The chain combines TRBV19 with TRBJ1-2, with 9 bases aligning to TRBD1. The CDR3 runs to 13 residues. J gave up 4 bases and V 5 bases, and 2 bases lay outside the gene matches. CDR1 is LNHDA and CDR2 is SQIVND in the germline V gene (reference sequence). Complete variable domain (other parts from reference TRBV19 and TRBJ1-2): DGGITQSPKYLFRKEGQNVTLSCEQNLNHDAMYWYRQDPGQGLRLIYYSQIVNDFQKGDIAEGYSVSREKKESFPLTVTSAQKNPTAFYLCASSVGQGYGYTFGSGTRLTVV.

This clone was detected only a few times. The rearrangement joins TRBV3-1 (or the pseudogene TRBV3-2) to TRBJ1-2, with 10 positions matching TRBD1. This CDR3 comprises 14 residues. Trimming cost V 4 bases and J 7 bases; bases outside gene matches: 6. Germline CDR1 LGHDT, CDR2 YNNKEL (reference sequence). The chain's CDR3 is CASSPRQGASGYTF. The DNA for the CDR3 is TGTGCCAGCAGCCCCAGACAGGGGGCTAGTGGCTACACCTTC.

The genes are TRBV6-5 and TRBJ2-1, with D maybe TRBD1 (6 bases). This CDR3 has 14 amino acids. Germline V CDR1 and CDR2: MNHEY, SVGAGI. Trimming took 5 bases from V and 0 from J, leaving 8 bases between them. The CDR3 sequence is CASSPQGSYNEQFF. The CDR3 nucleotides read TGTGCCAGCAGTCCACAGGGCTCCTACAATGAGCAGTTCTTC.

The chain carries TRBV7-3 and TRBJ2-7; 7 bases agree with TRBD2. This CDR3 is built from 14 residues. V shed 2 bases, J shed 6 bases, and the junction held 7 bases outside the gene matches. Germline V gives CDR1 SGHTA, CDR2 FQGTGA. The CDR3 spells CASSLLASGSEQYF. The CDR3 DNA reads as TGTGCCAGCAGCTTACTGGCTAGCGGATCCGAGCAGTACTTC.

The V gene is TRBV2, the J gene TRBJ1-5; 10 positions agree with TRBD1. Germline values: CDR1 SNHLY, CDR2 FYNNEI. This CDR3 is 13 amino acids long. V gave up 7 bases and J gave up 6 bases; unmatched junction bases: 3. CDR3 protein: CASTGQGGQPQHF. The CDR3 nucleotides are TGTGCCAGCACTGGACAGGGGGGTCAGCCCCAGCATTTT. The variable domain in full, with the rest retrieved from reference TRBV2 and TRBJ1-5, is EPEVTQTPSHQVTQMGQEVILRCVPISNHLYFYWYRQILGQKVEFLVSFYNNEISEKSEIFDDQFSVERPDGSNFTLKIRSTKLEDSAMYFCASTGQGGQPQHFGDGTRLSIL.

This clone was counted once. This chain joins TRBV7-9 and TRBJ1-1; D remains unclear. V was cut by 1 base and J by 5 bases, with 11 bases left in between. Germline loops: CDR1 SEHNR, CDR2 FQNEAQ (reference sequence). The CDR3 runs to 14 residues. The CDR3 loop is CASSLVALTTEAFF. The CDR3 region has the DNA TGTGCCAGCAGCTTAGTCGCCCTTACAACTGAAGCTTTCTTT.

The CDR3 bases are TGTGCCAGCTCACCAAATTCTGGAGAGGGAAACACCATATATTTT. It encodes CASSPNSGEGNTIYF. V usage is TRBV18 and J usage is TRBJ1-3; D gene unclear. Germline CDR1 is KGHSH and CDR2 is LQKENI. The CDR3 consists of 15 residues. The V end was cut by 2 bases, the J end by 4 bases, with 12 bases between.

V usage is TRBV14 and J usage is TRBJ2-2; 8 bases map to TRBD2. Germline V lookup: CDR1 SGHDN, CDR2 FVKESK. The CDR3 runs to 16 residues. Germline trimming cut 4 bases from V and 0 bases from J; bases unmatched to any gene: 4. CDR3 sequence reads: CASSLTGGANTGELFF. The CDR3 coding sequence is TGTGCCAGCAGCCTCACGGGGGGGGCGAACACCGGGGAGCTGTTTTTT.

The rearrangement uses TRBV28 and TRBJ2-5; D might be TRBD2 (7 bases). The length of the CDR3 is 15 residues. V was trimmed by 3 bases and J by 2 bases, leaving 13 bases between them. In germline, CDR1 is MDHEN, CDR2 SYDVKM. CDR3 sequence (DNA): TGTGCCAGCAGTTTCGGCGGGGGCCTTCAAGAGACCCAGTACTTC. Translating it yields CASSFGGGLQETQYF. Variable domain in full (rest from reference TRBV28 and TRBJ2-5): DVKVTQSSRYLVKRTGEKVFLECVQDMDHENMFWYRQDPGLGLRLIYFSYDVKMKEKGDIPEGYSVSREKKERFSLILESASTNQTSMYLCASSFGGGLQETQYFGPGTRLLVL.